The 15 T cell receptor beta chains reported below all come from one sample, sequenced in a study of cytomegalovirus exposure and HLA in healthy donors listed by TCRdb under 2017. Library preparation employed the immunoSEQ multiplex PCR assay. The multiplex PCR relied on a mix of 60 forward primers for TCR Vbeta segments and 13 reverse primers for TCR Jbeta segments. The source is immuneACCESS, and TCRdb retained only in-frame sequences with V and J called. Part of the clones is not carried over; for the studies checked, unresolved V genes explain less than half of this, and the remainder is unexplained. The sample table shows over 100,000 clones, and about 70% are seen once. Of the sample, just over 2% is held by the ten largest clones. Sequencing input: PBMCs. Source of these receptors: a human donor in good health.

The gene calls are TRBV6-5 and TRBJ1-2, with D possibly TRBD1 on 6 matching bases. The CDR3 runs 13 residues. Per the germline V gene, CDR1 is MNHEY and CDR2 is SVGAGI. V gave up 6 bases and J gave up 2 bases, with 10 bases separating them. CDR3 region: CASSQGQNYGYTF. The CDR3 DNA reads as TGTGCCAGCAGCCAGGGACAAAACTATGGCTACACCTTC.

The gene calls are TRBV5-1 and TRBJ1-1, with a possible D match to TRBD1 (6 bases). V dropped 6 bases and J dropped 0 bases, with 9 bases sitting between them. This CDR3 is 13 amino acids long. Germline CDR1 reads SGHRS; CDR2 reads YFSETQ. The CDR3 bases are TGCGCCAGCAAAGGGGACATGAACACTGAAGCTTTCTTT. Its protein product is CASKGDMNTEAFF.

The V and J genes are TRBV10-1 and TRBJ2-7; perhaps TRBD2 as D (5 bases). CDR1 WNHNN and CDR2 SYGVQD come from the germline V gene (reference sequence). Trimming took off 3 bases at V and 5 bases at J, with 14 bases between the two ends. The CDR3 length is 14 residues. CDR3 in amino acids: CASSESGTGDEQYF. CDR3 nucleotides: TGCGCCAGCAGTGAAAGCGGAACCGGCGACGAGCAGTACTTC.

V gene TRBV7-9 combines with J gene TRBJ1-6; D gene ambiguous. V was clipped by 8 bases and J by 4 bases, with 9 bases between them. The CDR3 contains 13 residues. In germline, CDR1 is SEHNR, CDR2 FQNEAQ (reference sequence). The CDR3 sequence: CASGSGYNSPLHF. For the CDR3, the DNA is TGTGCCAGCGGGTCGGGGTATAATTCACCCCTCCACTTT.

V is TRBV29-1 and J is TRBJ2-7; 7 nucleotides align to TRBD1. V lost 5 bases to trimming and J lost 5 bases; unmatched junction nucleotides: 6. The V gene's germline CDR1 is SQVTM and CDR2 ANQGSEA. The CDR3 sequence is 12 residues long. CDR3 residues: CSVRADRNEQYF. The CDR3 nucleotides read TGCAGCGTTAGGGCGGACAGGAACGAGCAGTACTTC.

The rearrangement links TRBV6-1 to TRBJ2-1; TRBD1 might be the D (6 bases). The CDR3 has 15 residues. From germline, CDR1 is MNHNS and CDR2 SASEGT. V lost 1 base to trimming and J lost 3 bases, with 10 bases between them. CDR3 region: CASSEEGQYYNEQFF. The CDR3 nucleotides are TGTGCCAGCAGTGAAGAGGGACAATACTACAATGAGCAGTTCTTC.

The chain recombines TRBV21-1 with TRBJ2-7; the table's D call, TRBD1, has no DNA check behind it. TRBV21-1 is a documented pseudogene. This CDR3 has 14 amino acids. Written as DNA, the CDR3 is TGTGCCAGCAGTGTAGCCAGGGTTCAATACGAGCAGTACTTC. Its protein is CASSVARVQYEQYF.

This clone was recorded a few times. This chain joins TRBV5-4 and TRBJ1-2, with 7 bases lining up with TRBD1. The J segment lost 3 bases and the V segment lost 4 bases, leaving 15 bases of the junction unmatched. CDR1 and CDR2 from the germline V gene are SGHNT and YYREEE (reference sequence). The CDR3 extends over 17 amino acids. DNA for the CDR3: TGTGCCAGCAGCCTAGCCGGGACAGCAGGGGCCTACTATGGCTACACCTTC. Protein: CASSLAGTAGAYYGYTF.

The CDR3 DNA is TGCGCCAGCAGCCCAGGACAGAACACAGATACGCAGTATTTT. It specifies CASSPGQNTDTQYF. This sequence joins TRBV4-3 and TRBJ2-3; D is possibly TRBD1 (6 bases). The CDR3 runs to 14 residues. Trimming removed 4 bases from V and 2 bases from J, with 10 bases in between. Germline loops: CDR1 LGHNA, CDR2 YSLEER.

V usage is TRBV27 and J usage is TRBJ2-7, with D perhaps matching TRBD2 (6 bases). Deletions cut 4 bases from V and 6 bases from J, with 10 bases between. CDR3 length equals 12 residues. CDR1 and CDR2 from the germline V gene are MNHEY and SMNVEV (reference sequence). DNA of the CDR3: TGTGCCAGCAGTTCCCGGGGGAGCGAGCAGTACTTC. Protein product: CASSSRGSEQYF.

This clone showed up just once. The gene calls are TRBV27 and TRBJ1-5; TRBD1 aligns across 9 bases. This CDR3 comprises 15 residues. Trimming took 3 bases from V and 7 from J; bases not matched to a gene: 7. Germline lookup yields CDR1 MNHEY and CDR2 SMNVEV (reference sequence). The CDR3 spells CASSLRGTGTQPQHF. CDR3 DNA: TGTGCCAGCAGTTTGAGGGGGACAGGGACCCAGCCCCAGCATTTT.

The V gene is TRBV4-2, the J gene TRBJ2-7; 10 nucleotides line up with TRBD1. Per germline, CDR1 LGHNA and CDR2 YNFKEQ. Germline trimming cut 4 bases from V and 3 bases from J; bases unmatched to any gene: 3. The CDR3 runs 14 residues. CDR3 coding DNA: TGTGCCAGCAGCCCGGGACAGGGGTACTACGAGCAGTACTTC. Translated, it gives CASSPGQGYYEQYF.

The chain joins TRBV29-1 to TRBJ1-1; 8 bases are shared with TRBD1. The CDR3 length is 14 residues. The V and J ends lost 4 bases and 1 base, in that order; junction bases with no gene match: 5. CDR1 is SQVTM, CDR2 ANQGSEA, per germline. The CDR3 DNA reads TGCAGCGTTGGGACAGGGTTACGGAACACTGAAGCTTTCTTT. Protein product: CSVGTGLRNTEAFF.

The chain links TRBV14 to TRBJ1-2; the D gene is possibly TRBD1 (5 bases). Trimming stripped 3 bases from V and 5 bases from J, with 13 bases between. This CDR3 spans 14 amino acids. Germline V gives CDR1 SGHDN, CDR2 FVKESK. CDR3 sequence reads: CASSQGGVAYGYTF. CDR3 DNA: TGTGCCAGCAGCCAGGGGGGGGTCGCGTATGGCTACACCTTC.

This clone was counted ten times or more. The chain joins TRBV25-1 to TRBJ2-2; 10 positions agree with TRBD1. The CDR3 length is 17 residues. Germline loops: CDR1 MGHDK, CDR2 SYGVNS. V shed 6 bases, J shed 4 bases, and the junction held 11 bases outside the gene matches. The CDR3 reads CASSPNLGTGATGELFF. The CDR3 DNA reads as TGTGCCAGCAGCCCTAATCTCGGGACAGGGGCCACCGGGGAGCTGTTTTTT.